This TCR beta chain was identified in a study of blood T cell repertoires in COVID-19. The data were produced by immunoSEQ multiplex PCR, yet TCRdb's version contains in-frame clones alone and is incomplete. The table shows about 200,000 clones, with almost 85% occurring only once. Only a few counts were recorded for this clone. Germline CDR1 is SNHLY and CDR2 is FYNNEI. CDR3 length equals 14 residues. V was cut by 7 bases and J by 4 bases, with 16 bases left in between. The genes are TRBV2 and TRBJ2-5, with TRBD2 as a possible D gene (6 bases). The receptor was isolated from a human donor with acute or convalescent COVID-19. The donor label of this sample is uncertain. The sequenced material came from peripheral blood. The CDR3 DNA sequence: TGTGCCAGCAATGCAGCGGGTCGGGGAGAGACCCAGTACTTC. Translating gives CASNAAGRGETQYF. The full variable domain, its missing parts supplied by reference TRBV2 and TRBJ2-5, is EPEVTQTPSHQVTQMGQEVILRCVPISNHLYFYWYRQILGQKVEFLVSFYNNEISEKSEIFDDQFSVERPDGSNFTLKIRSTKLEDSAMYFCASNAAGRGETQYFGPGTRLLVL.